This TCR beta chain is from a study of neoadjuvant anti-PD-1 for oral cavity cancer. Study context: Patients without progression received a fourth nivolumab dose around day 43, then surgical resection on days 50-56.

Profiling relied on immunoSEQ multiplex PCR, and the TCRdb table lists in-frame clones only, not all of them. The profile shows over 5,500 clones, about 80% of them singletons. Sequencing was performed on PBMCs, taken before nivolumab (anti-PD-1) treatment. This clonotype was obtained from a person between 40 and 79 years old with oral cavity squamous cell carcinoma.

The CDR3 spells CASSARVIGELFF. The DNA of the CDR3 is TGTGCCAGCAGCGCCAGGGTGATCGGGGAGCTGTTTTTT. The chain joins TRBV9 to TRBJ2-2; D possibly corresponds to TRBD1 (5 bases). V was trimmed by 3 bases and J by 7 bases, leaving 10 bases between them. This CDR3 spans 13 amino acids. The germline V gene encodes CDR1 SGDLS and CDR2 YYNGEE.